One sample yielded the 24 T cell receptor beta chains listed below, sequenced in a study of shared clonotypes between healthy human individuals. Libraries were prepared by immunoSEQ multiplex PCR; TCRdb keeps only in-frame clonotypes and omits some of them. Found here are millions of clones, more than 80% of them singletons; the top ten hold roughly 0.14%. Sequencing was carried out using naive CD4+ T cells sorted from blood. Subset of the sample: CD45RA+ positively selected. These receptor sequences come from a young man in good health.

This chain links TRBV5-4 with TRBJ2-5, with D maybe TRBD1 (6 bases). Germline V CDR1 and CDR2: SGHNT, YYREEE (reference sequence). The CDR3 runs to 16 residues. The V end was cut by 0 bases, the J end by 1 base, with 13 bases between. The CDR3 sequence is CASSLDQGRGQETQYF. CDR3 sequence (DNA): TGTGCCAGCAGCTTGGATCAGGGCAGGGGCCAAGAGACCCAGTACTTC. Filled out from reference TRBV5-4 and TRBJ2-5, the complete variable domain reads ETGVTQSPTHLIKTRGQQVTLRCSSQSGHNTVSWYQQALGQGPQFIFQYYREEENGRGNFPPRFSGLQFPNYSSELNVNALELDDSALYLCASSLDQGRGQETQYFGPGTRLLVL.

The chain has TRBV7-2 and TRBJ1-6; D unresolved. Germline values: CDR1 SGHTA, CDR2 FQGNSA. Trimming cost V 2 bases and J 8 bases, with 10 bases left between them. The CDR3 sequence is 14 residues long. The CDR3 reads CASSLTAGDSPLHF. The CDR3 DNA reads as TGTGCCAGCAGCTTAACGGCAGGCGATTCACCCCTCCACTTT.

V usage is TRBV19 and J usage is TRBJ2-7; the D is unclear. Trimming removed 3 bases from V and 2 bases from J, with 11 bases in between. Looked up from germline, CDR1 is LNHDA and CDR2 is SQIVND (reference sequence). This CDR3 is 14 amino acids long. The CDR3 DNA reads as TGTGCCAGTAGTATTCCGGGCAGTGCCTACGAGCAGTACTTC. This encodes CASSIPGSAYEQYF.

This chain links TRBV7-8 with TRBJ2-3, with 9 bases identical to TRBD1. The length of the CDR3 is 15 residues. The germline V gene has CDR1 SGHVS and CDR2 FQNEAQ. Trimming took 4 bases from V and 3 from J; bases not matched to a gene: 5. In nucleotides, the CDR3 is TGTGCCAGCAGCTCTTTGACAGGGGGTACAGATACGCAGTATTTT. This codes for CASSSLTGGTDTQYF.

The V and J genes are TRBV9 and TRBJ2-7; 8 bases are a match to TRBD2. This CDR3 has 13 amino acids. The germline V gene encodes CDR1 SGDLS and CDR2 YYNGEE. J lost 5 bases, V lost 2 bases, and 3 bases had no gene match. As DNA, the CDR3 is TGTGCCAGCAGCGTCGGACTAGCTCACGAGCAGTACTTC. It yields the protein CASSVGLAHEQYF.

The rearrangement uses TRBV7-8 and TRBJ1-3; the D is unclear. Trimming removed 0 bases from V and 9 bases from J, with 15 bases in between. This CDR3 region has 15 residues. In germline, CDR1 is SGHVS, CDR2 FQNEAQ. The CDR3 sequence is CASSLAQTRRSTIYF. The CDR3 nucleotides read TGTGCCAGCAGCTTAGCGCAAACTCGACGGAGCACCATATATTTT.

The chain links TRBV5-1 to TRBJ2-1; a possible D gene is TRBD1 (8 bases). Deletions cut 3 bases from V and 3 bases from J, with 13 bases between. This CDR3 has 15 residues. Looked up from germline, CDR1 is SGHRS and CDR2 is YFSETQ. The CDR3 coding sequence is TGCGCCAGCAGCTCGGGAGGACAGGGCTACAATGAGCAGTTCTTC. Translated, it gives CASSSGGQGYNEQFF.

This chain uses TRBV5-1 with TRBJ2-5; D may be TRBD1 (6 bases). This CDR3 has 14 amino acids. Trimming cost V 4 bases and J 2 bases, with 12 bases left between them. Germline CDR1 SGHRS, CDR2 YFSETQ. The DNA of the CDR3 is TGCGCCAGCAGCAGAACAGGGATACAAGAGACCCAGTACTTC. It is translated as CASSRTGIQETQYF.

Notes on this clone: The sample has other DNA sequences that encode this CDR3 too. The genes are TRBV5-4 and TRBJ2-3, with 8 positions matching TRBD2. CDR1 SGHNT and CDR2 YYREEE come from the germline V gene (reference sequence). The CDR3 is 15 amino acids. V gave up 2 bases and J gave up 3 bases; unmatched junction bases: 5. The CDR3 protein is CASSFGGAGTDTQYF. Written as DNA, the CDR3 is TGTGCCAGCAGCTTCGGGGGGGCCGGGACAGATACGCAGTATTTT.

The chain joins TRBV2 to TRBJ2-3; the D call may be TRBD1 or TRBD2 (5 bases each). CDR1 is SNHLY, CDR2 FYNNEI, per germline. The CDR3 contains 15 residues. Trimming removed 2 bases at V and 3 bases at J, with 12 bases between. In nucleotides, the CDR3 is TGTGCCAGCAGTGAACAGGGAGATGGGACAGATACGCAGTATTTT. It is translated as CASSEQGDGTDTQYF.

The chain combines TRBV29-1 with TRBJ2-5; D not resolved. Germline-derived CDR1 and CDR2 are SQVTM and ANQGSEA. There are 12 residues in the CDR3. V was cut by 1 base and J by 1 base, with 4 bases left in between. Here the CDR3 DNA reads TGCAGCGTTGAAGGGGTCCAAGAGACCCAGTACTTC. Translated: CSVEGVQETQYF.

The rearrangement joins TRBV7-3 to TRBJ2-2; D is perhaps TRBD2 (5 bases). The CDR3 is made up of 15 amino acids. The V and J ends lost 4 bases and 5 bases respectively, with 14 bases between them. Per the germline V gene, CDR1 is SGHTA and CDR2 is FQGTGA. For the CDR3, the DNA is TGTGCCAGCAGCTCTCCCAGGACGGGGACCGGGGAGCTGTTTTTT. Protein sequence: CASSSPRTGTGELFF.

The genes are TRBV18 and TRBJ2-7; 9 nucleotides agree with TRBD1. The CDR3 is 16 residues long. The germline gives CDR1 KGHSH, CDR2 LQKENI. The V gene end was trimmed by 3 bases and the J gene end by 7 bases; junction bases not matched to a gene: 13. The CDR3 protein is CASSPLPGTGRGEQYF. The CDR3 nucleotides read TGTGCCAGCTCACCGCTACCCGGGACAGGGAGGGGAGAGCAGTACTTC.

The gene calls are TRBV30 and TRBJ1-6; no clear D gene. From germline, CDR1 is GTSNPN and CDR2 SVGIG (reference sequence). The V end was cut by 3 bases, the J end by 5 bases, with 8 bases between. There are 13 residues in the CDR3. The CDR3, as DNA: TGTGCCTGGAGGGACGTACATAATTCACCCCTCCACTTT. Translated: CAWRDVHNSPLHF.

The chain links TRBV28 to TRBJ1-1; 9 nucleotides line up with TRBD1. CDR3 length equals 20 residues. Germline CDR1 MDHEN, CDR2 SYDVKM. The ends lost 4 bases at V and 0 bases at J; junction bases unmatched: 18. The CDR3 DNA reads TGTGCCAGCAGTTCCATTTGGGACAGGGCAGTGAAGGGTCTGAACACTGAAGCTTTCTTT. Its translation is CASSSIWDRAVKGLNTEAFF.

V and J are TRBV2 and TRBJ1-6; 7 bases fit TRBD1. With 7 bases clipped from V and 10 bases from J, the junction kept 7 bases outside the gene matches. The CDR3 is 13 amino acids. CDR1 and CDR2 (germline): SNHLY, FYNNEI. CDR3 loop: CASIDRARSPLHF. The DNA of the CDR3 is TGTGCCAGCATAGACAGGGCGCGGTCACCCCTCCACTTT. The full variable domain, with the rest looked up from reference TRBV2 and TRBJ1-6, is EPEVTQTPSHQVTQMGQEVILRCVPISNHLYFYWYRQILGQKVEFLVSFYNNEISEKSEIFDDQFSVERPDGSNFTLKIRSTKLEDSAMYFCASIDRARSPLHFGNGTRLTVT.

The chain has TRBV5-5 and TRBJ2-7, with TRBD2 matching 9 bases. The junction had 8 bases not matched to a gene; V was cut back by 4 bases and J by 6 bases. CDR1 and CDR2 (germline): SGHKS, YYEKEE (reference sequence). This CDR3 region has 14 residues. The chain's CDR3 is CASSLTSGLTEQYF. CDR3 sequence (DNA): TGTGCCAGCAGCCTGACTAGCGGTCTGACCGAGCAGTACTTC.

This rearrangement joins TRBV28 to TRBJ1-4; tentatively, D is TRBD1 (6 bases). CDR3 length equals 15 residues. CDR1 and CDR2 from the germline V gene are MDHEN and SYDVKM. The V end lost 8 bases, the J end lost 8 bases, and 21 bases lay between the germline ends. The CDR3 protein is CASAAGGAGSEKLFF. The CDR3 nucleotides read TGTGCCAGCGCCGCGGGGGGCGCAGGTTCCGAAAAACTGTTTTTT. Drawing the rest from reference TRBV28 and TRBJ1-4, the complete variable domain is DVKVTQSSRYLVKRTGEKVFLECVQDMDHENMFWYRQDPGLGLRLIYFSYDVKMKEKGDIPEGYSVSREKKERFSLILESASTNQTSMYLCASAAGGAGSEKLFFGSGTQLSVL.

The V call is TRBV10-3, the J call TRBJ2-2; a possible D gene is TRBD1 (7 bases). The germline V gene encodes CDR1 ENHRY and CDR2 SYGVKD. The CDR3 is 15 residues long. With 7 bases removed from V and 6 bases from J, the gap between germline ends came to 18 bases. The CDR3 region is CAITRGAGSSGELFF. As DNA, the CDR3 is TGTGCCATCACCAGGGGGGCAGGGTCATCCGGGGAGCTGTTTTTT.

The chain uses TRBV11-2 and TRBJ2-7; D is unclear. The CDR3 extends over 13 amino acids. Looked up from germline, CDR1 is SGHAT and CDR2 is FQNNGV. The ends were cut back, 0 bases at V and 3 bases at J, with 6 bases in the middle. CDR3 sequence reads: CASSLEGYYEQYF. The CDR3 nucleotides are TGTGCCAGCAGCTTAGAGGGCTACTACGAGCAGTACTTC.

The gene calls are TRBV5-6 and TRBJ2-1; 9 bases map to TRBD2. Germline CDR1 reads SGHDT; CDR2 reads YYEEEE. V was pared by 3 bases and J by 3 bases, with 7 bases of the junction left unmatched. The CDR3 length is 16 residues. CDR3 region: CASSSLAGAVYNEQFF. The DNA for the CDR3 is TGTGCCAGCAGCTCTTTAGCGGGAGCGGTCTACAATGAGCAGTTCTTC.

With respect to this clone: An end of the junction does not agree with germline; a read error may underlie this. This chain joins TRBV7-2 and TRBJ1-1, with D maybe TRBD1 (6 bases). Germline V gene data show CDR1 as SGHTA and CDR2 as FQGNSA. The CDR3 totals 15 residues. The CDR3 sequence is CAGSLSPGAGTEAFF. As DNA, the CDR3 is TGTGCCGGCAGCTTATCTCCGGGGGCAGGTACTGAAGCTTTCTTT.

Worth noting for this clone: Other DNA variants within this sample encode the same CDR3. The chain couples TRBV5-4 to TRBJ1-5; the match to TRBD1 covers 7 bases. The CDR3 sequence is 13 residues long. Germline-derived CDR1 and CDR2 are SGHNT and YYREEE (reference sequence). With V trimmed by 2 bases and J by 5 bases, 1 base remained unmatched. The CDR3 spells CASSFDRDQPQHF. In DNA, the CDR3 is TGTGCCAGCAGCTTTGACAGGGATCAGCCCCAGCATTTT.

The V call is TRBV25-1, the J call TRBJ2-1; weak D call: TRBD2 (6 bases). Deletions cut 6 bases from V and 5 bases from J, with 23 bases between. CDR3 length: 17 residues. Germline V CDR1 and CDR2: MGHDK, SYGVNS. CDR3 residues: CASRPLRLAEPNNEQFF. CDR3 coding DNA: TGTGCCAGCAGGCCCCTCCGTTTAGCGGAACCCAACAATGAGCAGTTCTTC. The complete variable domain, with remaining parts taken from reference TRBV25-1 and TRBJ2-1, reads EADIYQTPRYLVIGTGKKITLECSQTMGHDKMYWYQQDPGMELHLIHYSYGVNSTEKGDLSSESTVSRIRTEHFPLTLESARPSHTSQYLCASRPLRLAEPNNEQFFGPGTRLTVL.